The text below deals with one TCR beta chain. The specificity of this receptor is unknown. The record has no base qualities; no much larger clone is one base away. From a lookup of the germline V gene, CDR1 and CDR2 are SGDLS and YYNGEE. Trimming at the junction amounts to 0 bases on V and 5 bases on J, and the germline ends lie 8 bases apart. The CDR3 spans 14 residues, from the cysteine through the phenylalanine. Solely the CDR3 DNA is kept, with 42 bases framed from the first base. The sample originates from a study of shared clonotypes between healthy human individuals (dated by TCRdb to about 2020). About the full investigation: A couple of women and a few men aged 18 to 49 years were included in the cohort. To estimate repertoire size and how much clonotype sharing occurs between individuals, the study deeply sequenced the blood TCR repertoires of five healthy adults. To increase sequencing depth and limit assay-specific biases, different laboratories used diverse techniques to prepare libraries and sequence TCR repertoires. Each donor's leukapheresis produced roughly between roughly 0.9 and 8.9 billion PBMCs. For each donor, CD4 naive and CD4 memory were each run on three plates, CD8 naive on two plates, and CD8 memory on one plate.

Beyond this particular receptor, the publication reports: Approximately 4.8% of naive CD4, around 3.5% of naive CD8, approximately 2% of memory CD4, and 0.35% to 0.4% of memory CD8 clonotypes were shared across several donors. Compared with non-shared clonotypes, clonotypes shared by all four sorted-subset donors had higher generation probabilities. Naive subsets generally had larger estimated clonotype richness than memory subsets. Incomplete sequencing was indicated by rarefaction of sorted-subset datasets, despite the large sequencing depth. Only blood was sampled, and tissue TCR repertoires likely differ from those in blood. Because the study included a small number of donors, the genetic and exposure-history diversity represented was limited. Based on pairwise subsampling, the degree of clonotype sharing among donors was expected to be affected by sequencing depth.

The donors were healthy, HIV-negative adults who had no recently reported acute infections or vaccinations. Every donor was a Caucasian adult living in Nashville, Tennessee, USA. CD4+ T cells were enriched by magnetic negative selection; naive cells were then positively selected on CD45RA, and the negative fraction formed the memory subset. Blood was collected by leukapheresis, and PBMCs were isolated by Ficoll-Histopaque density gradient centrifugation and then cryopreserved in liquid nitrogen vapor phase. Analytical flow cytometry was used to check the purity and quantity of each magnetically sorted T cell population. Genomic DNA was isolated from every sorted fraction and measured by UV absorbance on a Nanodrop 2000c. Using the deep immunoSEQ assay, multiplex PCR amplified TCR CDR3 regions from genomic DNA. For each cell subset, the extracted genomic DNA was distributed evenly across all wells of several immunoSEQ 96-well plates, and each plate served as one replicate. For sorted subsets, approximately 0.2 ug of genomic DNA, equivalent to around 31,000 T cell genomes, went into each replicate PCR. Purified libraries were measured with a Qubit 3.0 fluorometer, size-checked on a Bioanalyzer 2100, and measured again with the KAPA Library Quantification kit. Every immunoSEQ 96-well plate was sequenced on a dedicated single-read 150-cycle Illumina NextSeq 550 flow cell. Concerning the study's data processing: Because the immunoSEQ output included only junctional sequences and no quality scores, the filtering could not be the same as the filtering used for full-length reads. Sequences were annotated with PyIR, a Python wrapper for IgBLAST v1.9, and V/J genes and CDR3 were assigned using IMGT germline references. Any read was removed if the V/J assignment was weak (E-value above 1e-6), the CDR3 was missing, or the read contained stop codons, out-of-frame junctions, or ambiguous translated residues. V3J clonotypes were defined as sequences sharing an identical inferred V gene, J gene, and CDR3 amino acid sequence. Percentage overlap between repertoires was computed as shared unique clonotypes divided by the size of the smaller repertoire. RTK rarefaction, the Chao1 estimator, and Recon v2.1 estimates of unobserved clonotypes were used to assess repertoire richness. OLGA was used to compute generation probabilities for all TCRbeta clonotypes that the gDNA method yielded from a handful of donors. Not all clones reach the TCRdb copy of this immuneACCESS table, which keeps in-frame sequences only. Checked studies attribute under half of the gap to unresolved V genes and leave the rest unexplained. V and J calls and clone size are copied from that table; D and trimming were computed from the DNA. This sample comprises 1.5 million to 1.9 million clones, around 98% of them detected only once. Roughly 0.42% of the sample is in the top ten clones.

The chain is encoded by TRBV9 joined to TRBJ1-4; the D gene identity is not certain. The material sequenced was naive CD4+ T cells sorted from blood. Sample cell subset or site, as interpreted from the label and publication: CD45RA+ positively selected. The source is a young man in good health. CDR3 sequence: CASSVAAVNEKLFF. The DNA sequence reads TGTGCCAGCAGCGTAGCGGCGGTGAATGAAAAACTGTTTTTT. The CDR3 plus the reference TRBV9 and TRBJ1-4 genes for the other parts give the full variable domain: DSGVTQTPKHLITATGQRVTLRCSPRSGDLSVYWYQQSLDQGLQFLIQYYNGEERAKGNILERFSAQQFPDLHSELNLSSLELGDSALYFCASSVAAVNEKLFFGSGTQLSVL.